This TCR beta chain was identified in a study of cytomegalovirus exposure and HLA in healthy donors. With 2 bases removed from V and 4 bases from J, the gap between germline ends came to 13 bases. The germline V gene has CDR1 SEHNR and CDR2 FQNEAQ (reference sequence). The CDR3 consists of 15 residues. Worth noting for this clone: The CDR3 end shows no conserved phenylalanine or tryptophan, and so a read error is likely.

The PCR had 60 Vbeta and 13 Jbeta primers. Sequencing was performed with immunoSEQ multiplex PCR; in TCRdb, only in-frame clones are kept and a portion is missing. The table includes 120,000 to 150,000 clones, roughly 80% detected once. The chain couples TRBV7-9 to TRBJ2-3; D call uncertain. Sequenced: PBMCs. The sequence derives from a female donor in good health and CMV-seronegative. The CDR3 coding sequence is TGTGCCAGCAGCTTATCCCGTACCCAGGCAGATACGCAGTATGTT. Amino acid sequence: CASSLSRTQADTQYV.